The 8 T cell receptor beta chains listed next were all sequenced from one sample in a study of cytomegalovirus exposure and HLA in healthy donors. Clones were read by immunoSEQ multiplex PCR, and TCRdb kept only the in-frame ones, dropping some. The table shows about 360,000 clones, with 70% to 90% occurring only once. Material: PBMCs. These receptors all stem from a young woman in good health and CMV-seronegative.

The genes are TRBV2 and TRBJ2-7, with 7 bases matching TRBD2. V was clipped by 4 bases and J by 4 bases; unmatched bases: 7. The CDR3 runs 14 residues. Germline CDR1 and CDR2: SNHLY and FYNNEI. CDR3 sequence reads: CASSVGGRGYEQYF. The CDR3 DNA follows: TGTGCCAGCAGTGTTGGCGGGAGAGGTTACGAGCAGTACTTC.

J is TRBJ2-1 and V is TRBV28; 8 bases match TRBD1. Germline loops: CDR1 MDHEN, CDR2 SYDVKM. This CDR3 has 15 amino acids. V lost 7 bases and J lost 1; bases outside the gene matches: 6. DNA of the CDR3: TGTGCCAGCACCGAGGACAGGGAATCCTACAATGAGCAGTTCTTC. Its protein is CASTEDRESYNEQFF.

The CDR3, as DNA: TGTGCCAGCAGCGTAGGGGGGGACAGCTACGAGCAGTACTTC. This sequence encodes CASSVGGDSYEQYF. The chain employs TRBV9 and TRBJ2-7; perhaps TRBD1 as D (7 bases). The germline V gene encodes CDR1 SGDLS and CDR2 YYNGEE. CDR3 length equals 14 residues. The V end lost 0 bases, the J end lost 3 bases, and 10 bases lay between the germline ends.

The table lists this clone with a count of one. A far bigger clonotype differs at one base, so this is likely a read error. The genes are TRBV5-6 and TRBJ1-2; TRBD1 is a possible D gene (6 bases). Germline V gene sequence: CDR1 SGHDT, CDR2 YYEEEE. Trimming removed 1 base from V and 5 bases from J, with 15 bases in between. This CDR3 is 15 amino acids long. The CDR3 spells CASSLLGGVDYGYTF. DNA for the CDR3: TGTGCCAGCAGCTTGCTAGGGGGAGTGGATTATGGCTACACCTTC.

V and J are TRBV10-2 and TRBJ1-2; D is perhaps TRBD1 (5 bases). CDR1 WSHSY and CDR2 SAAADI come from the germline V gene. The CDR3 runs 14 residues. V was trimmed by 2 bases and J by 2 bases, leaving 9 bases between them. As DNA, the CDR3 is TGCGCCAGCAGTGAGAAGGGGAAGAACTATGGCTACACCTTC. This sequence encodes CASSEKGKNYGYTF.

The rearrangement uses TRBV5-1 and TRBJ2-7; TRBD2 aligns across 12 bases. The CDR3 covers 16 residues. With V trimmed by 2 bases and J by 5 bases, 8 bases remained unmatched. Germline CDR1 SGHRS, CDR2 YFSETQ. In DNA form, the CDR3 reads TGCGCCAGCAGCTTCATACTAGCGGGGGGTTACCACGAGCAGTACTTC. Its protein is CASSFILAGGYHEQYF.

This CDR3 reads CASSPMGQNYEQYF. DNA for the CDR3: TGTGCCAGCTCACCAATGGGACAGAACTACGAGCAGTACTTC. J is TRBJ2-7 and V is TRBV18, with 7 bases lining up with TRBD1. Germline values: CDR1 KGHSH, CDR2 LQKENI. This CDR3 is 14 amino acids long. The junction had 4 bases not matched to a gene; V was cut back by 2 bases and J by 3 bases.

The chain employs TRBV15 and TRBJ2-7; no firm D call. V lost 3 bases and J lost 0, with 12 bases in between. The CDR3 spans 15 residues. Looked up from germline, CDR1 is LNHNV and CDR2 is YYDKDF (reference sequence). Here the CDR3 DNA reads TGTGCCACCAGCAGCCGTAACACCCTCTCCTACGAGCAGTACTTC. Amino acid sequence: CATSSRNTLSYEQYF.